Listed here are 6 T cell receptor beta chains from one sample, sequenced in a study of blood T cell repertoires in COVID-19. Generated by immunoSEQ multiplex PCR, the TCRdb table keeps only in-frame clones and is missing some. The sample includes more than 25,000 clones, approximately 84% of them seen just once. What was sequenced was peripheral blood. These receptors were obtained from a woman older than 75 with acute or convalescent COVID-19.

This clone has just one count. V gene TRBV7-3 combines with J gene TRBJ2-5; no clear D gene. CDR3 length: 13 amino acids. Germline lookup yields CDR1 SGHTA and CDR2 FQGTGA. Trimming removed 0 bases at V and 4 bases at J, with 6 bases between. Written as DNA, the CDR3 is TGTGCCAGCAGCTTAACCCATTCAGAGACCCAGTACTTC. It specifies CASSLTHSETQYF.

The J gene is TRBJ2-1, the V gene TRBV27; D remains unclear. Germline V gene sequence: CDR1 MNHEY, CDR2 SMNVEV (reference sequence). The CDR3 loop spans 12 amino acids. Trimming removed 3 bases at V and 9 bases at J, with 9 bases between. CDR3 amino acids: CASSFRRGEQFF. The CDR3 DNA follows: TGTGCCAGCAGTTTCCGAAGAGGTGAGCAGTTCTTC.

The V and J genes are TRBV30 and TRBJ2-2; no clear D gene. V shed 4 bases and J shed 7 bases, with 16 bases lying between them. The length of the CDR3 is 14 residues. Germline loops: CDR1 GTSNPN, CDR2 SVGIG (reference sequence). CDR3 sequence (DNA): TGTGCCTGGAAAGGTGACGCCAACTACGGGGAGCTGTTTTTT. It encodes CAWKGDANYGELFF.

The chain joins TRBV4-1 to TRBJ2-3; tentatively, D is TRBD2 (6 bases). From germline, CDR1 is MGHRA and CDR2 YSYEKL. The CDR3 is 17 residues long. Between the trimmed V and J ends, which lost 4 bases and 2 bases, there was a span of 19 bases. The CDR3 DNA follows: TGCGCCAGCAGCCGAGACGAACTCGGGACTCTCACAGATACGCAGTATTTT. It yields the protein CASSRDELGTLTDTQYF.

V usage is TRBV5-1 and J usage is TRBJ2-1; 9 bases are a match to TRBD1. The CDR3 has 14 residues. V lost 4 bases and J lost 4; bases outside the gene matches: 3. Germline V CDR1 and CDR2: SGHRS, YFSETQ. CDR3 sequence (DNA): TGCGCCAGCAGCGTGGGGACAGGGTACAATGAGCAGTTCTTC. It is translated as CASSVGTGYNEQFF.

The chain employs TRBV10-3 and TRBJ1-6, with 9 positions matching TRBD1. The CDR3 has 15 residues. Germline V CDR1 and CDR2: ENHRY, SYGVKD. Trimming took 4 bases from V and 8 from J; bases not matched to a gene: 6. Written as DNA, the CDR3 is TGTGCCATCAGTGGAACAGGGGGCGCAGATTCACCCCTCCACTTT. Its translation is CAISGTGGADSPLHF.